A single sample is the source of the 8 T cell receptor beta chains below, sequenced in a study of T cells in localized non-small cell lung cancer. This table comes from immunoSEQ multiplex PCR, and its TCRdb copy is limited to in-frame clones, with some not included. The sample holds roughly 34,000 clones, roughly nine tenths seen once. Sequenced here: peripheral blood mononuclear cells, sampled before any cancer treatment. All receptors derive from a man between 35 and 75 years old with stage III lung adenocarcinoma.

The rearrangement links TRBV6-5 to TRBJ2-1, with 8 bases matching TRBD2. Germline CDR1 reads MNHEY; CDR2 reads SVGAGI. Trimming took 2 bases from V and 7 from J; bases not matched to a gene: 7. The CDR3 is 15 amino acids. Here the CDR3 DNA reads TGTGCCAGCAGTTACGTTCGGGGGGGCGCGAATGAGCAGTTCTTC. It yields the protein CASSYVRGGANEQFF.

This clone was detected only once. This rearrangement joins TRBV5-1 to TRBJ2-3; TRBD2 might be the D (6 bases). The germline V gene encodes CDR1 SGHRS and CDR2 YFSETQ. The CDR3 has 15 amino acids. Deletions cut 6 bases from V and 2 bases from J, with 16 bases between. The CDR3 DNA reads TGCGCCAGCATATACGGCGGGGCGAACACAGATACGCAGTATTTT. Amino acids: CASIYGGANTDTQYF.

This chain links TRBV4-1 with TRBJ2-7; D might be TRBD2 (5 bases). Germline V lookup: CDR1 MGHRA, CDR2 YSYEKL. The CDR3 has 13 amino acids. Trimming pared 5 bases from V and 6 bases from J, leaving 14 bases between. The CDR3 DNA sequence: TGCGCCAGCAGCGATATGTACCGGGGCGAGCAGTACTTC. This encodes CASSDMYRGEQYF.

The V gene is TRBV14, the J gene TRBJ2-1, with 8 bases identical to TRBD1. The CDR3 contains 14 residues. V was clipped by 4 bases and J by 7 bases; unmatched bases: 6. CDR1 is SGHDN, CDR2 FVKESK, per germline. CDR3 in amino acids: CASSLRTGRNEQFF. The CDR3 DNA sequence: TGTGCCAGCAGCCTTCGGACAGGGCGAAATGAGCAGTTCTTC.

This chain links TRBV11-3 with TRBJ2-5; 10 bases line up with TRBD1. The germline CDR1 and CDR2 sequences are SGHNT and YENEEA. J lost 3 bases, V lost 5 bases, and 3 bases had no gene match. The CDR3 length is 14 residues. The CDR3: CASSQDRGEETQYF. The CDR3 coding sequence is TGTGCCAGCAGCCAGGACAGGGGGGAAGAGACCCAGTACTTC.

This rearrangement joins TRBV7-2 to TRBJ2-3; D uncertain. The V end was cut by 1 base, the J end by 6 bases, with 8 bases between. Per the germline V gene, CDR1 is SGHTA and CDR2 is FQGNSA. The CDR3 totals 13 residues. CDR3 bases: TGTGCCAGCAGCTTAGAGATTTTGGATACGCAGTATTTT. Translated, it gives CASSLEILDTQYF.

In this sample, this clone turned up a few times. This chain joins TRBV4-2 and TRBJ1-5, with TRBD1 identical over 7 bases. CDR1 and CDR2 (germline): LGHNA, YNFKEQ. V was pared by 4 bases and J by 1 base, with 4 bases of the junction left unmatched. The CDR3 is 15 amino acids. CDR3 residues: CASSPEGQSNQPQHF. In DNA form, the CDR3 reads TGTGCCAGCAGCCCAGAGGGACAGAGCAATCAGCCCCAGCATTTT.

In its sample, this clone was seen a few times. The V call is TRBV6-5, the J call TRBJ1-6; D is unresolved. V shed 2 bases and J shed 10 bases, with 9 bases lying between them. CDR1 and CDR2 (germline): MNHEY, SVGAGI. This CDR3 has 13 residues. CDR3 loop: CASSYRPGSPLHF. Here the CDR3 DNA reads TGTGCCAGCAGTTACAGGCCGGGATCACCCCTCCACTTT.